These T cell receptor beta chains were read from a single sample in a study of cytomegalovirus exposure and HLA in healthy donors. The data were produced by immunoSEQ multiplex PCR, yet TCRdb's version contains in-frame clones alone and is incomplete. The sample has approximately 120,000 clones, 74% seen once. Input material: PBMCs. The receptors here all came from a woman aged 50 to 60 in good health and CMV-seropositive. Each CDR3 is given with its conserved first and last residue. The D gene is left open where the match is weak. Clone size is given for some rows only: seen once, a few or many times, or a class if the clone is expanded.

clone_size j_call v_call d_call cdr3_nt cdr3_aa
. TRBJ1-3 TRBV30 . TGTGCCTCCACTGACAGGTCTGGAAACACCATATATTTT CASTDRSGNTIYF
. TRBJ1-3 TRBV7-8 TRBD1 TGTGCCAGCAGCGATAAAACGGGACAGGCATCATCGGGGTATTTT CASSDKTGQASSGYF
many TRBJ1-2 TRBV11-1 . TGTGCCAGCAGCTTGCCCGGGCCAGCGGGATATGGCTACACCTTC CASSLPGPAGYGYTF
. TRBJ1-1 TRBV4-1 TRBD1 TGCGCCAGCAGCCAAGAAAATACCGGGACAGGGAACACTGAAGCTTTCTTT CASSQENTGTGNTEAFF
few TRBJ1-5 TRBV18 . TGTGCCAGCTCTAACCAGTACGGGAATAATCAGCCCCAGCATTTT CASSNQYGNNQPQHF
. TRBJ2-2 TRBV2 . TGTGCCAGCAATGGGGGCGTACGGACCGGGGAGCTGTTTTTT CASNGGVRTGELFF
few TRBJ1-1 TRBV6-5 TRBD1 TGTGCCAGCAGTTACCGGACAGGGGCCAATGAAGCTTTCTTT CASSYRTGANEAFF
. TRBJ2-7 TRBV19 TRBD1 TGTGCCAGTAGTGACCCGGGACAGGGCCTTTCCTACGAGCAGTACTTC CASSDPGQGLSYEQYF
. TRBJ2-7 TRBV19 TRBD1 TGTGCCAGTACCCCGGGGACAGGAACCTACGAGCAGTACTTC CASTPGTGTYEQYF
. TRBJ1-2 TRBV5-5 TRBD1 TGTGCCAGCAGCTTGAGGGGGCGGGGCGGCGGCTACACCTTC CASSLRGRGGGYTF
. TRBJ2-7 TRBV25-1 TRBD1 TGTGCCAGCAGCAGGACAGGGTCCTCCTACGAGCAGTACTTC CASSRTGSSYEQYF
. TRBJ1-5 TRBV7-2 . TGTGCCAGCAGCTTAGGCGACAGAAATCAGCCCCAGCATTTT CASSLGDRNQPQHF
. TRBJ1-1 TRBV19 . TGTGCCAGTAGTGTTGTTATAATGAACACTGAAGCTTTCTTT CASSVVIMNTEAFF
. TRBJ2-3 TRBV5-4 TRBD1 TGTGCCAGCAGCCGTTCTGGACAGGGAGTGGCAGATACGCAGTATTTT CASSRSGQGVADTQYF
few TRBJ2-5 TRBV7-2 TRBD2 TGTGCCAGCAGCTGGGTACCGGGACTAGGAGGGGAGACCCAGTACTTC CASSWVPGLGGETQYF
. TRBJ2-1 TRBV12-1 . TGTGCCAGCAGCGCGGGACTTGGAGATGAGCAGTTCTTC CASSAGLGDEQFF
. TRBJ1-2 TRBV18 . TGTGCCAGCTCACCACAATCACAGGGTCATTATGGCTACACCTTC CASSPQSQGHYGYTF
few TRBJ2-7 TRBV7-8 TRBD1 TGTGCCAGCAGCTACCGGGACAGGGGCGCCCCTCTCGAGCAGTACTTC CASSYRDRGAPLEQYF
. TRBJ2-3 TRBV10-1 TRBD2 TGCGCCAGCAGTTCTAGCGGGGGGGCCGTAGGTACGCAGTATTTT CASSSSGGAVGTQYF
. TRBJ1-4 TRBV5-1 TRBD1 TGCGCCAGCAGCTTGGGACAGGGAACTAATGAAAAACTGTTTTTT CASSLGQGTNEKLFF
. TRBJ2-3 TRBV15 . TGTGCCACCAGCAGAGCAGCGGGTACTAGCACAGATACGCAGTATTTT CATSRAAGTSTDTQYF
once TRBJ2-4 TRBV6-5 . TGTGCCACTTCCCCACTAGCCAAAAACATTCAGTACTTC CATSPLAKNIQYF
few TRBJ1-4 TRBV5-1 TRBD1 TGCGCCAGCAGCGGACAGGGGGCGCCTAATGAAAAACTGTTTTTT CASSGQGAPNEKLFF
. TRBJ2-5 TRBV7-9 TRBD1 TGTGCCAGCAGCATGGGACAGGGGGCAAAAGAGACCCAGTACTTC CASSMGQGAKETQYF
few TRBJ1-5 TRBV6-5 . TGTGCCAGCAGTGGTGGCAGGGGTCAGCCCCAGCATTTT CASSGGRGQPQHF
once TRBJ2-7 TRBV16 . TGTGCCAGCAGCCAATCGTGGACATCAACCTACGAGCAGTACTTC CASSQSWTSTYEQYF